This T cell receptor (beta chain) was identified during a study of CXCR3-negative and CXCR3-positive naive CD8 T cells. Carrying UMI labels, the TRB cDNA libraries were prepared through 5' RACE. TCRdb re-called the 5' RACE reads; every CDR3 protein appears as one record, without DNA. The ten most abundant clones cover roughly 1.6% of a sample with tens of thousands of distinct CDR3 sequences. Study results and caveats: With CXCR3 expression partially decreased after cryopreservation, most assays relied on fresh PBMCs. Unlike memory cells, which differed, naive CXCR3-negative and CXCR3-positive cells had similar TRBV-TRBJ usage.

At 300,000 to 350,000 cells each, triplicate sorts were carried out for each CD8+ T cell subset. Naive CD8+ T cells displayed a CD45RO-CCR7+CD27+CD95- phenotype. With regard to this clonotype: Its antigen is as yet unknown.

The sample was naive CXCR3- CD8+ T cells from blood. Subset specified: CD45RO-CCR7+CD27+CD95- naive CD8+ T cells lacking CXCR3 (TNR3-). The TCR originated in a human donor in good health. Some clones in this sample may be carry-over from other donors' samples.

The CDR3 loop is CASSYYGAEQYF. This chain connects TRBV12-3 or TRBV12-4 to TRBJ2-7. The CDR3 spans 12 residues.